The present TCR beta chain was sequenced within a study of beta chain features in type 1 diabetes. Regarding the study as a whole: Sequencing used cDNA, and cells with high TCR expression could therefore be over-represented. In patients and controls equally, PCR might favor templates that are shorter. Among all four CD4+ subsets, Type 1 diabetes patients had TCRB CDR3s that were moderately but significantly shorter.

This clone was seen a handful of times. Antigen unknown. V gave up 2 bases and J gave up 2 bases, with 7 bases separating them. Germline CDR1 is KGHSH and CDR2 is LQKENI. The CDR3 runs to 14 residues. Sequencing targeted expressed TCRB transcripts, as all isolated RNA had been reverse transcribed. Measured with immunoSEQ multiplex PCR; TCRdb has only the in-frame clones, and not every one. The repertoire holds about 360,000 clones, with over 9.5% as singletons. The source is a man aged 18 to 35 in good health. The source material was naive CD4+ T cells from blood. The genes are TRBV18 and TRBJ2-1, with D possibly TRBD2 on 5 matching bases. The CDR3 loop is CASSPAEAYNEQFF. The CDR3 coding sequence is TGTGCCAGCTCACCAGCGGAGGCCTACAATGAGCAGTTCTTC. The entire variable domain, with the rest obtained from reference TRBV18 and TRBJ2-1, is as follows: NAGVMQNPRHLVRRRGQEARLRCSPMKGHSHVYWYRQLPEEGLKFMVYLQKENIIDESGMPKERFSAEFPKEGPSILRIQQVVRGDSAAYFCASSPAEAYNEQFFGPGTRLTVL.